The rows below give T cell receptor beta chains drawn from one sample of a study of T cell responses to AZD1222 COVID-19 vaccine. Some clones are missing from TCRdb's copy, which holds only in-frame ones; the method was immunoSEQ multiplex PCR. The profile shows 140,000 to 150,000 clones, more than 85% of them singletons. The sample was peripheral blood, taken on day 0 of AZD1222 vaccination. The receptors originated from an adult in good health. CDR3s include the opening cysteine and the closing phenylalanine or tryptophan. D genes are given only for firm matches. Size is stated for part of the rows, as once, few or many counts, or as a class when the clone is expanded.

>TRBV2|TRBD1|TRBJ1-3|.
CASSRDSGNTIYF
TGTGCCAGCAGTAGGGACAGTGGAAACACCATATATTTT
>TRBV4-2|.|TRBJ2-2|.
CASSQTVANTGELFF
TGTGCCAGCAGCCAGACGGTCGCGAACACCGGGGAGCTGTTTTTT
>TRBV7-7|.|TRBJ1-4|.
CASSYSPNEKLFF
TGTGCTAGCAGCTACAGCCCGAATGAAAAACTGTTTTTT
>TRBV7-9|.|TRBJ1-4|.
CASSSGPGSQLFF
TGTGCCAGCAGCTCCGGCCCTGGGTCACAACTTTTTTTT
>TRBV10-3|TRBD1|TRBJ1-2|.
CAIYAPGTGNGYTF
TGTGCCATCTATGCACCCGGGACAGGGAATGGCTACACCTTC
>TRBV7-9|.|TRBJ1-1|.
CASRVNTEAFF
TGTGCCAGCCGGGTGAACACTGAAGCTTTCTTT
>TRBV6-5|.|TRBJ1-4|.
CASSYSIRGVGEKLFF
TGTGCCAGCAGTTACTCCATCAGGGGAGTTGGTGAAAAACTGTTTTTT
>TRBV29-1|TRBD1|TRBJ1-1|.
CSVERGGQGRPEAFF
TGCAGCGTTGAACGTGGCGGACAGGGAAGGCCTGAAGCTTTCTTT
>TRBV30|.|TRBJ1-1|.
CAWKVNTEAFF
TGTGCCTGGAAGGTGAACACTGAAGCTTTCTTT
>TRBV6-5|.|TRBJ1-3|.
CASSSVTASSGNTIYF
TGTGCCAGCAGTTCCGTGACCGCTAGCTCTGGAAACACCATATATTTT
>TRBV5-6|.|TRBJ2-3|once
CASSPGTLGDTQYF
TGTGCCAGCAGCCCCGGGACCCTGGGGGATACGCAGTATTTT
>TRBV6-5|TRBD2|TRBJ2-7|.
CASSYGTSGVYEQYF
TGTGCCAGCAGTTACGGGACTAGCGGGGTCTACGAGCAGTACTTC
>TRBV18|.|TRBJ1-6|.
CASSEGMNSPLHF
TGTGCCAGCTCGGAGGGAATGAATTCACCCCTCCACTTT
>TRBV20-1|.|TRBJ1-3|.
CSASPILGTNSGNTIYF
TGCAGTGCTAGTCCCATTTTGGGGACAAACTCTGGAAACACCATATATTTT
>TRBV29-1|.|TRBJ2-5|.
CSVARTVQETQYF
TGCAGCGTTGCCAGGACCGTTCAAGAGACCCAGTACTTC
>TRBV19|TRBD1|TRBJ1-2|.
CASSQGANGYTF
TGTGCCAGTAGCCAGGGGGCTAATGGCTACACCTTC
>TRBV10-3|.|TRBJ2-2|.
CAIGFRQGMGTGELFF
TGTGCCATCGGGTTTCGGCAGGGGATGGGCACCGGGGAGCTGTTTTTT